This T cell receptor (beta chain) emerged from a study of blood T cell repertoires in COVID-19. The protocol was immunoSEQ multiplex PCR, while the TCRdb copy is restricted to in-frame clones and leaves out a portion. The repertoire holds 180,000 or so clones, with about 85% as singletons. The V and J ends lost 1 base and 8 bases, in that order; junction bases with no gene match: 11. The CDR3 length is 17 residues. The germline V gene has CDR1 LNHDA and CDR2 SQIVND (reference sequence). Material for sequencing was peripheral blood. The origin of this receptor is an elderly woman with acute or convalescent COVID-19. The chain is built from TRBV19 and TRBJ1-4; TRBD1 agrees at 9 bases. The DNA for the CDR3 is TGTGCCAGTAGTATAGGAGGGACAGGGACAATTAACGAAAAACTGTTTTTT. Translating it yields CASSIGGTGTINEKLFF.